A selection of T cell receptor beta chains follows, all from one sample in a study of human T cells and chemical hapten exposure. TCRdb passed the RACE reads through MiXCR, listing each CDR3 protein once. The sample includes 80,000 to 100,000 distinct CDR3 sequences, approximately 8.2% of them seen just once. The sample consisted of whole blood. The receptors were sampled from a female donor in good health. Some clones in this sample may be carry-over from other donors' samples. Both conserved end residues are trimmed from each CDR3. A row's size may be missing; if present it is once, few, many or a size class.

J gene | clone size | V gene | CDR3 protein
TRBJ2-6 | - | TRBV6-2/TRBV6-3 | ASSYGVEPLSGANVLT
TRBJ2-1 | many | TRBV28 | ASSLSGAANEQF
TRBJ2-3 | many | TRBV29-1 | SVVGAGGLSTDTQY
TRBJ2-7 | - | TRBV7-9 | ASSPTTGKYEQY
TRBJ1-1 | few | TRBV3-1 | ASSQVNTEAF
TRBJ2-2 | many | TRBV5-4 | ASSFWRERVTGELF
TRBJ2-1 | - | TRBV6-4 | ASNKTSGKPSYNEQF
TRBJ2-1 | - | TRBV7-8 | ATNSGGRDEQF
TRBJ1-5 | - | TRBV4-1 | ASSLLHLVTGEKQPQH
TRBJ1-1 | - | TRBV3-1 | ASSQAGGAQAF
TRBJ2-5 | many | TRBV4-1 | ASSQGNRQETQY
TRBJ1-1 | - | TRBV7-2 | ASSLEGQGRSF
TRBJ1-5 | many | TRBV7-9 | ASSLGQVDSNQPQH
TRBJ1-1 | few | TRBV5-1 | ASGEQGGTEAF
TRBJ2-1 | few | TRBV7-9 | ASSAQTESYNEQF
TRBJ2-3 | many | TRBV5-1 | ASSLETAGDTQY
TRBJ2-5 | - | TRBV5-1 | ASSLFSKETQY
TRBJ2-6 | - | TRBV20-1 | SASGNSGANVLT
TRBJ2-1 | few | TRBV12-3/TRBV12-4 | ASSPRLAGVGEQF
TRBJ2-3 | few | TRBV28 | ASSLRGTQY
TRBJ2-2 | few | TRBV6-1 | ASSRQGGSGELF
TRBJ2-3 | - | TRBV20-1 | SAPTSTDTQY
TRBJ1-2 | few | TRBV27 | ASSWTGTGFFGGYT
TRBJ2-7 | many | TRBV11-2 | ASRQLRGRPPYEQY
TRBJ2-3 | - | TRBV27 | ASTGAGATDTQY
TRBJ1-5 | many | TRBV6-6 | ASTGAGGSMPQH
TRBJ2-1 | many | TRBV12-3/TRBV12-4 | ASGTSDNNEQF
TRBJ1-1 | - | TRBV7-9 | ASRKGEDTEAF
TRBJ2-1 | - | TRBV28 | ASSPPSPNEQF
TRBJ2-7 | - | TRBV6-6 | ASRDQRGSYEQY
TRBJ1-1 | many | TRBV2 | ASRKGGRQVEAF
TRBJ2-7 | few | TRBV6-1 | ASSEREGPYEQY
TRBJ1-5 | few | TRBV20-1 | SAKQGNSNQPQH
TRBJ2-4 | - | TRBV28 | ASRTGHNIQY
TRBJ1-1 | few | TRBV6-6 | ASSYTVTENTEAF
TRBJ2-5 | many | TRBV28 | ASSWDGNQETQY
TRBJ2-1 | many | TRBV20-1 | SASDLNYNEQF
TRBJ2-1 | few | TRBV20-1 | SASAVSVGERQYNEQF
TRBJ2-1 | - | TRBV12-3/TRBV12-4 | ASSLGQPTYNGQF
TRBJ1-4 | - | TRBV4-1 | ASSQDKLKLF
TRBJ1-1 | many | TRBV16 | ASSQSMGGSGEAF